These 21 T cell receptor beta chains were sequenced from one sample in a study of early T cells in non-severe SARS-CoV-2 infection. TCRdb passed the 5' RACE reads through MiXCR, listing each CDR3 protein once. The sample has more than 90,000 distinct CDR3 sequences, 9.5% to 11% seen once; the top ten hold around 5%. The sample comprised whole blood. These receptors were obtained from an adult who was a healthcare worker with PCR-confirmed SARS-CoV-2 infection or an uninfected control (not recorded which).

The V call is TRBV6-1, the J call TRBJ1-5; D remains unclear. The CDR3 spans 14 residues. V dropped 8 bases and J dropped 3 bases, with 14 bases sitting between them. Germline lookup yields CDR1 MNHNS and CDR2 SASEGT. Here the CDR3 DNA reads TGTGCCAGCGTGGCGGTTTGGAACAATCAGCCCCAGCATTTT. Translation gives CASVAVWNNQPQHF.

The genes are TRBV10-3 and TRBJ2-1; TRBD2 agrees at 9 bases. Trimming cost V 11 bases and J 5 bases; bases outside gene matches: 7. The CDR3 is 13 amino acids. The germline V gene encodes CDR1 ENHRY and CDR2 SYGVKD. For the CDR3, the DNA is TGTGCCGCGGAGACTAGCGGCCACAATGAGCAGTTCTTC. This codes for CAAETSGHNEQFF.

This clonotype appeared once. A much bigger clone sits one base away, suggesting this may be a read error. The V gene is TRBV13, the J gene TRBJ2-6, with 9 bases lining up with TRBD1. This CDR3 region has 19 residues. V gave up 1 base and J gave up 4 bases; unmatched junction bases: 11. Per the germline V gene, CDR1 is PRHDT and CDR2 is FYEKMQ (reference sequence). The CDR3 DNA reads as TGTGCCAGCAGCTTAGTCCTACAGGGGGCGCGATCCGGGGCCAACGTCCTGACTTTC. Its translation: CASSLVLQGARSGANVLTF.

V usage is TRBV28 and J usage is TRBJ1-4; no firm D call. The CDR3 length is 13 residues. Trimming removed 2 bases from V and 7 bases from J, with 8 bases in between. The germline V gene encodes CDR1 MDHEN and CDR2 SYDVKM. CDR3 sequence: CASSLPLREKLFF. The CDR3 nucleotides are TGTGCCAGCAGTTTACCCCTTCGTGAAAAACTGTTTTTT.

The sample holds many counts of this clonotype. The chain is built from TRBV7-2 and TRBJ1-6, with D unresolved. Looked up from germline, CDR1 is SGHTA and CDR2 is FQGNSA. This CDR3 is 14 amino acids long. V lost 2 bases, J lost 7 bases, and 9 bases lay in between. The CDR3 is CASSLWEANSPLHF. CDR3 nucleotide sequence: TGTGCCAGCAGCTTATGGGAGGCGAATTCACCCCTCCACTTT. Looking up the rest from reference TRBV7-2 and TRBJ1-6 gives the full variable domain: GAGVSQSPSNKVTEKGKDVELRCDPISGHTALYWYRQSLGQGLEFLIYFQGNSAPDKSGLPSDRFSAERTGGSVSTLTIQRTQQEDSAVYLCASSLWEANSPLHFGNGTRLTVT.

This clonotype has more than one count but fewer than ten. This chain uses TRBV18 with TRBJ1-2; D is unresolved. V was pared by 5 bases and J by 3 bases, with 13 bases between. The length of the CDR3 is 14 residues. CDR1 KGHSH and CDR2 LQKENI come from the germline V gene. CDR3 sequence (DNA): TGTGCCAGCTCAGAAACTGGGGTCCACTATGGCTACACCTTC. This translates into CASSETGVHYGYTF.

This chain connects TRBV12-3 or TRBV12-4 to TRBJ1-1; 7 bases align to TRBD1. CDR3 length: 14 residues. The V gene end was trimmed by 7 bases and the J gene end by 7 bases; junction bases not matched to a gene: 12. This CDR3 is CASTYRTGVDEAFF. In DNA, the CDR3 is TGTGCCAGCACATACCGAACAGGGGTCGATGAAGCTTTCTTT.

The rearrangement links TRBV14 to TRBJ1-4; 7 nucleotides line up with TRBD1. This CDR3 is 13 amino acids long. With 6 bases clipped from V and 7 bases from J, the junction kept 5 bases outside the gene matches. The germline gives CDR1 SGHDN, CDR2 FVKESK. DNA of the CDR3: TGTGCCAGCAGATTACGGACAGGTGAAAAACTGTTTTTT. Protein product: CASRLRTGEKLFF.

Only a few counts were recorded for this clonotype. The V gene is TRBV4-2, the J gene TRBJ2-7; no clear D gene. The germline gives CDR1 LGHNA, CDR2 YNFKEQ. CDR3 length: 13 amino acids. Deletions cut 0 bases from V and 5 bases from J, with 8 bases between. CDR3 nucleotide sequence: TGTGCCAGCAGCCAAGATAGGGTTAACGAGCAGTACTTC. It codes for CASSQDRVNEQYF.

This clonotype was found a few times. The gene calls are TRBV2 and TRBJ1-2; the D is unclear. Trimming shortened V by 1 base and J by 1 base, and 10 bases separated the two germline ends. CDR1 and CDR2 (germline): SNHLY, FYNNEI. This CDR3 has 15 amino acids. Written as DNA, the CDR3 is TGTGCCAGCAGTGAAGGGCCAGGCCGTAACTATGGCTACACCTTC. This codes for CASSEGPGRNYGYTF. Complete variable domain (other parts from reference TRBV2 and TRBJ1-2): EPEVTQTPSHQVTQMGQEVILRCVPISNHLYFYWYRQILGQKVEFLVSFYNNEISEKSEIFDDQFSVERPDGSNFTLKIRSTKLEDSAMYFCASSEGPGRNYGYTFGSGTRLTVV.

This clonotype was seen only a few times. The V call is TRBV6-1, the J call TRBJ1-2; D not resolved. V was clipped by 5 bases and J by 7 bases, with 17 bases between them. The CDR3 covers 14 residues. From germline, CDR1 is MNHNS and CDR2 SASEGT. CDR3 in amino acids: CASSPQKVVPGYTF. The CDR3 DNA reads TGTGCCAGCAGTCCCCAGAAGGTGGTTCCTGGCTACACCTTC.

This clonotype was found a few times. CDR3 DNA: TGCAGCGTTGAAGGAGAGGTGGGATTCACGTCCCAGTACTTC. Its translation: CSVEGEVGFTSQYF. The chain links TRBV29-1 to TRBJ2-5; no reliable D call. This CDR3 is built from 14 residues. From germline, CDR1 is SQVTM and CDR2 ANQGSEA. V was clipped by 1 base and J by 9 bases, with 18 bases between them.

This clonotype was detected only a few times. The rearrangement links TRBV3-1 to TRBJ1-4, with D uncertain. Trimming cost V 1 base and J 4 bases, with 10 bases left between them. There are 15 residues in the CDR3. Germline CDR1 reads LGHDT; CDR2 reads YNNKEL (reference sequence). In nucleotides, the CDR3 is TGTGCCAGCAGCCAAGTAAGACGGGGTAATGAAAAACTGTTTTTT. Translating gives CASSQVRRGNEKLFF.

This clonotype has only a few counts. The chain combines TRBV2 with TRBJ1-3, with D perhaps TRBD1 (5 bases). The V gene's germline CDR1 is SNHLY and CDR2 FYNNEI. The germline V and J ends were trimmed by 3 bases and 0 bases, with 6 bases remaining between them. This CDR3 has 14 residues. CDR3 loop: CASSEQGSGNTIYF. The DNA of the CDR3 is TGTGCCAGCAGTGAGCAGGGCTCTGGAAACACCATATATTTT.

This clonotype was recorded at least ten times. The chain employs TRBV5-5 and TRBJ2-1; D unclear. Germline loops: CDR1 SGHKS, CDR2 YYEKEE (reference sequence). V was shortened by 4 bases and J by 7 bases, with 15 bases between the two germline ends. This CDR3 contains 14 residues. The CDR3 nucleotides are TGTGCCAGCAGCCAGATGACCGTGTCGAATGAGCAGTTCTTC. Translated, it gives CASSQMTVSNEQFF.

This clonotype has only a few counts. CDR3 protein: CSVVRRGLDTEAFF. The CDR3 DNA is TGCAGCGTTGTGAGGAGGGGCCTGGACACTGAAGCTTTCTTT. The chain joins TRBV29-1 to TRBJ1-1; perhaps TRBD1 as D (5 bases). The germline V gene encodes CDR1 SQVTM and CDR2 ANQGSEA. The CDR3 is made up of 14 amino acids. V lost 4 bases to trimming and J lost 3 bases, with 15 bases between them.

This clonotype turned up a few times. The chain has TRBV20-1 and TRBJ2-3, with 8 nucleotides matching TRBD1. Germline V lookup: CDR1 DFQATT, CDR2 SNEGSKA (reference sequence). The CDR3 is made up of 14 amino acids. After removal of 3 bases from V and 3 bases from J, the junction contained 5 bases not matched to a gene. As DNA, the CDR3 is TGCAGTGCTAGCGGGGACAGGTCAACAGATACGCAGTATTTT. This encodes CSASGDRSTDTQYF.

This clonotype was seen more than once but under ten times. The V and J genes are TRBV18 and TRBJ1-2; no clear D. The ends were cut back, 5 bases at V and 8 bases at J, with 15 bases in the middle. Germline V gives CDR1 KGHSH, CDR2 LQKENI. The CDR3 runs to 13 residues. The CDR3 nucleotides read TGTGCCAGCTCAAACCCGAGAACAGACGGCTACACCTTC. Translation gives CASSNPRTDGYTF.

J is TRBJ1-1 and V is TRBV3-1; 8 bases are a match to TRBD1. CDR3 size: 12 residues. V shed 8 bases and J 5 bases; nucleotides not matched to a gene: 4. The germline CDR1 and CDR2 sequences are LGHDT and YNNKEL (reference sequence). The CDR3 loop is CASRNRGTEAFF. CDR3 nucleotides: TGTGCCAGCCGGAACAGGGGGACTGAAGCTTTCTTT.

This clonotype was counted only a few times. V usage is TRBV10-2 and J usage is TRBJ2-2, with TRBD1 as a possible D gene (6 bases). Germline lookup yields CDR1 WSHSY and CDR2 SAAADI. The CDR3 is made up of 16 amino acids. The V end lost 0 bases, the J end lost 2 bases, and 10 bases lay between the germline ends. CDR3 nucleotides: TGCGCCAGCAGTGAGTCCCCAGGGGCCAACACCGGGGAGCTGTTTTTT. Protein product: CASSESPGANTGELFF.

This chain joins TRBV5-1 and TRBJ2-2, with D possibly being TRBD1 or TRBD2 (5 bases each). Trimming removed 3 bases at V and 2 bases at J, with 11 bases between. CDR3 size: 15 residues. Germline CDR1 is SGHRS and CDR2 is YFSETQ. CDR3 sequence: CASSSGTLNTGELFF. Written as DNA, the CDR3 is TGCGCCAGCAGCTCCGGGACCCTAAACACCGGGGAGCTGTTTTTT.